These 5 T cell receptor beta chains share one sample of origin, sequenced in a study of T-cell reconstitution after alpha-beta-depleted transplantation in children. Unique molecular identifiers were used in preparing the TCRbeta library. TCRdb reprocessed the PCR reads with MiXCR, giving one entry per CDR3 protein. The sample shows roughly 500,000 distinct CDR3 sequences, 9.5% to 15% of them seen only once. The sequencing used PBMCs from the stem cell graft donor, collected from the stem cell graft. The receptors originated from a human donor who donated a stem cell graft to a child with combined immunodeficiency.

This clonotype was detected a few times. The chain has TRBV5-1 and TRBJ2-1, with TRBD2 identical over 12 bases. This CDR3 region has 16 residues. The germline V gene has CDR1 SGHRS and CDR2 YFSETQ. The junction had 4 bases not matched to a gene; V was cut back by 2 bases and J by 4 bases. The CDR3 here is CASSLTTSGRYNEQFF. The DNA for the CDR3 is TGCGCCAGCAGCTTAACGACTAGCGGGAGATACAATGAGCAGTTCTTC.

This clonotype appeared many times. V usage is TRBV5-1 and J usage is TRBJ2-1; TRBD2 matches 10 bases. The CDR3 is 15 amino acids. The junction had 6 bases not matched to a gene; V was cut back by 1 base and J by 8 bases. CDR1 and CDR2 from the germline V gene are SGHRS and YFSETQ. The CDR3 DNA reads as TGCGCCAGCAGCTTGCTCCCTAGCGGGAGCGATGAGCAGTTCTTC. This codes for CASSLLPSGSDEQFF.

V usage is TRBV5-6 and J usage is TRBJ1-1; the match to TRBD1 covers 8 bases. The germline gives CDR1 SGHDT, CDR2 YYEEEE. The V segment lost 0 bases and the J segment 4 bases; nucleotides outside the gene matches: 11. This CDR3 spans 17 amino acids. CDR3 amino acids: CASSLDRGSGMITEAFF. In DNA, the CDR3 is TGTGCCAGCAGCTTGGACAGGGGGAGCGGGATGATCACTGAAGCTTTCTTT.

This chain links TRBV9 with TRBJ2-2; D not certain. Trimming cost V 3 bases and J 10 bases, with 13 bases left between them. This CDR3 has 13 amino acids. The V gene's germline CDR1 is SGDLS and CDR2 YYNGEE. The CDR3 DNA reads as TGTGCCAGCAGCGGAGACTCCCCCTTGGAGCTGTTTTTT. Amino acid sequence: CASSGDSPLELFF.

This clonotype occurred a few times. This chain links TRBV29-1 with TRBJ2-7; 9 nucleotides match TRBD1. This CDR3 contains 14 residues. The ends lost 4 bases at V and 3 bases at J; junction bases unmatched: 7. Germline V gene sequence: CDR1 SQVTM, CDR2 ANQGSEA. The CDR3 DNA follows: TGCAGCGTTGGGGGGGGGGACAGGGTCTACGAGCAGTACTTC. It specifies CSVGGGDRVYEQYF.